This is a list of T cell receptor beta chains from one sample in a study of radiation and T cells in renal cell carcinoma. The data were produced by immunoSEQ multiplex PCR, yet TCRdb's version contains in-frame clones alone and is incomplete. The profile shows roughly 150,000 clones, about nine tenths of them singletons. The source was blood, collected from a patient whose treatment included radiotherapy and nephrectomy. These receptors were collected from a woman aged 50 to 65 with renal cell carcinoma. The CDR3 runs from the conserved cysteine through the conserved F or W. A D gene is named only where the DNA matches it firmly. Where a row states a size, it is once, few, many or the class of an expanded clone; other rows omit it.

V	D	size	J	DNA	CDR3
TRBV29-1	.	.	TRBJ2-5	TGCAGCGTTTCCGGGACCCTACTTCTGGAGACCCAGTACTTC	CSVSGTLLLETQYF
TRBV4-1	TRBD2	once	TRBJ2-3	TGCGCCAGCAGCCATCGGGGGGATAGAACAGATACGCAGTATTTT	CASSHRGDRTDTQYF
TRBV5-1	.	.	TRBJ1-4	TGCGCCAGCAGACCGGCCGTAGATGCAACTAATGAAAAACTGTTTTTT	CASRPAVDATNEKLFF
TRBV19	.	.	TRBJ2-5	TGTGCCAGTAGTATAGAAAGACAGGTGGAGACCCAGTACTTC	CASSIERQVETQYF
TRBV10-3	.	once	TRBJ2-7	TGTGCCATCAGACCGGACAGTACCTACGAGCAGTACTTC	CAIRPDSTYEQYF
TRBV19	.	few	TRBJ1-1	TGTGCCAGTAGTACTACAGGGAACACTGAAGCTTTCTTT	CASSTTGNTEAFF
TRBV5-1	.	.	TRBJ2-1	TGCGCCAGCAGCTTGGACCCTTACTACAATGAGCAGTTCTTC	CASSLDPYYNEQFF
TRBV5-1	.	.	TRBJ1-2	TGCGCCAGCAGCTTGGGGGGCCAGGGGAATGGCTACACCTTC	CASSLGGQGNGYTF
TRBV7-3	.	once	TRBJ2-7	TGTGCCAGCAGCTTAGACAGACACGAGCAGTACTTC	CASSLDRHEQYF
TRBV5-1	.	.	TRBJ2-5	TGCGCCAGCAGCTTGGCCGTGGGGGAGACCCAGTACTTC	CASSLAVGETQYF
TRBV29-1	.	.	TRBJ1-1	TGCAGCGTTGATGAGGGGGTGAACACTGAAGCTTTCTTT	CSVDEGVNTEAFF
TRBV4-2	TRBD1	.	TRBJ1-1	TGTGCCAGCAGCCAAGTTACAGGGGGCGACACTGAAGCTTTCTTT	CASSQVTGGDTEAFF
TRBV7-3	.	once	TRBJ2-7	TGTGCCAGCAGCTTAACCGGCCCAGGATCCTACGAGCAGTACTTC	CASSLTGPGSYEQYF
TRBV5-1	.	.	TRBJ1-1	TGCGCCAGCAGCTTGGCTGGGGACACCATGAACACTGAAGCTTTCTTT	CASSLAGDTMNTEAFF
TRBV10-2	.	.	TRBJ2-3	TGCGCCAGCTCCCCCCAGCGGACCACAGATACGCAGTATTTT	CASSPQRTTDTQYF
TRBV15	TRBD1	.	TRBJ2-4	TGTGCCACCAGCCTAAACAGGGGGACGAGCGGCATTCAGTACTTC	CATSLNRGTSGIQYF
TRBV10-1	.	.	TRBJ1-4	TGCGCCAGCAATCGCGGGGGATCCGAAAAACTGTTTTTT	CASNRGGSEKLFF
TRBV6-5	.	.	TRBJ1-2	TGTGCCAGCAGTACCGTAGGCGGCTACACCTTC	CASSTVGGYTF
TRBV7-9	.	few	TRBJ1-1	TGTGCCAGCAACAGGGCCTACATGAACACTGAAGCTTTCTTT	CASNRAYMNTEAFF
TRBV10-3	TRBD1	.	TRBJ2-7	TGTGCCATCCCTCGCAGGGGACAGGGTGCCCACGAGCAGTACTTC	CAIPRRGQGAHEQYF
TRBV5-1	TRBD2	.	TRBJ2-5	TGCGCCAGCAGCTTGGATTGGACTAGGGGAGAGACCCAGTACTTC	CASSLDWTRGETQYF
TRBV7-9	TRBD1	few	TRBJ1-2	TGTGCCAGCAGCTTTGGAGCAGGGGGAAACTATGGCTACACCTTC	CASSFGAGGNYGYTF
TRBV4-2	.	.	TRBJ2-1	TGTGCCAGCAGCCAAGAACCCTATAGCTCCTACAATGAGCAGTTCTTC	CASSQEPYSSYNEQFF
TRBV30	.	few	TRBJ1-2	TGTGCCTGGGCCCTCCAGGGGTCCTATGGCTACACCTTC	CAWALQGSYGYTF